The next 29 T cell receptor beta chains were all read from a single sample in a study of T cell responses to AZD1222 COVID-19 vaccine. Assay used: immunoSEQ multiplex PCR; TCRdb lists only in-frame clones, some missing. The sample includes 110,000 to 150,000 clones, about 93% of them seen just once. The material was peripheral blood, obtained on day 0 of AZD1222 vaccination. These receptors came from an adult in good health.

The CDR3 sequence is CASSNSPGLQIHEQYF. As DNA, the CDR3 is TGTGCCAGCAGTAATTCTCCGGGACTCCAGATCCACGAGCAGTACTTC. This chain connects TRBV7-9 to TRBJ2-7, with a weak D call TRBD2 (6 bases). Germline V gene data show CDR1 as SEHNR and CDR2 as FQNEAQ (reference sequence). The CDR3 loop spans 16 amino acids. V gave up 6 bases and J gave up 5 bases, with 23 bases separating them.

The CDR3 protein is CASSQQRGRTETQYF. DNA for the CDR3: TGTGCCAGCAGCCAGCAAAGGGGGCGAACGGAGACCCAGTACTTC. The chain couples TRBV5-4 to TRBJ2-5; 7 positions agree with TRBD1. Germline V lookup: CDR1 SGHNT, CDR2 YYREEE (reference sequence). With V trimmed by 4 bases and J by 5 bases, 11 bases remained unmatched. The CDR3 length is 15 residues.

This chain links TRBV7-2 with TRBJ1-1; 7 bases are shared with TRBD1. V gave up 6 bases and J gave up 9 bases; unmatched junction bases: 10. The V gene's germline CDR1 is SGHTA and CDR2 FQGNSA. The CDR3 covers 13 residues. DNA of the CDR3: TGTGCCAGCAGGCGATTCGACAGGGAAAAAGCTTTCTTT. Translated: CASRRFDREKAFF.

The chain recombines TRBV7-2 with TRBJ2-3, with TRBD1 identical over 7 bases. The germline gives CDR1 SGHTA, CDR2 FQGNSA. The CDR3 sequence is 15 residues long. V was clipped by 2 bases and J by 3 bases; unmatched bases: 5. CDR3 sequence: CASSLRGRSTDTQYF. In nucleotides, the CDR3 is TGTGCCAGCAGCTTAAGGGGGCGGTCTACAGATACGCAGTATTTT.

This clone was observed a single time. This chain connects TRBV11-3 to TRBJ2-5; D is perhaps TRBD1 or TRBD2 (6 bases each). Germline assignment: CDR1 SGHNT and CDR2 YENEEA. Trimming pared 0 bases from V and 5 bases from J, leaving 10 bases between. The CDR3 has 14 residues. The CDR3, as DNA: TGTGCCAGCAGCTTAGAATGGGGGGCTGAGACCCAGTACTTC. Protein sequence: CASSLEWGAETQYF.

CDR3 sequence: CAISERTSEISSYEQYF. DNA for the CDR3: TGTGCCATCAGTGAAAGAACTAGCGAAATTAGCTCCTACGAGCAGTACTTC. The V gene is TRBV10-3, the J gene TRBJ2-7, with TRBD2 identical over 7 bases. The CDR3 consists of 17 residues. Germline V CDR1 and CDR2: ENHRY, SYGVKD. The V gene end was trimmed by 3 bases and the J gene end by 0 bases; junction bases not matched to a gene: 11.

V gene TRBV28 combines with J gene TRBJ1-5; possible D gene TRBD1, 5 bases. This CDR3 is built from 15 residues. The V end was cut by 7 bases, the J end by 6 bases, with 19 bases between. The V gene's germline CDR1 is MDHEN and CDR2 SYDVKM. The CDR3 loop reads CASTLGRGVFQPQHF. As DNA, the CDR3 is TGTGCCAGCACCCTGGGACGGGGGGTTTTTCAGCCCCAGCATTTT.

The CDR3 coding sequence is TGTGCCATCAGTGACTCGCAGGGGGGAGGAGAGACCCAGTACTTC. It codes for CAISDSQGGGETQYF. The V call is TRBV10-3, the J call TRBJ2-5; tentative D call: TRBD1 (7 bases). With 3 bases removed from V and 4 bases from J, the gap between germline ends came to 15 bases. Per germline, CDR1 ENHRY and CDR2 SYGVKD. This CDR3 has 15 residues.

V and J are TRBV28 and TRBJ2-7; 12 nucleotides match TRBD2. J lost 4 bases, V lost 4 bases, and 5 bases had no gene match. Germline CDR1 is MDHEN and CDR2 is SYDVKM. This CDR3 is 15 amino acids long. The CDR3 loop reads CASSSSGLAGYEQYF. CDR3 in DNA: TGTGCCAGCAGTTCGTCCGGACTAGCGGGGTACGAGCAGTACTTC. Complete variable domain (other parts from reference TRBV28 and TRBJ2-7): DVKVTQSSRYLVKRTGEKVFLECVQDMDHENMFWYRQDPGLGLRLIYFSYDVKMKEKGDIPEGYSVSREKKERFSLILESASTNQTSMYLCASSSSGLAGYEQYFGPGTRLTVT.

This clone was observed a handful of times. The chain is built from TRBV27 and TRBJ2-1, with D hard to call. Germline V gene lookup returns CDR1 MNHEY and CDR2 SMNVEV (reference sequence). V was shortened by 4 bases and J by 4 bases, with 17 bases between the two germline ends. The CDR3 has 16 residues. The CDR3, as DNA: TGTGCCAGCAGTTGGAAGGATATTCCCCCTTACAATGAGCAGTTCTTC. Translated, it gives CASSWKDIPPYNEQFF.

The chain carries TRBV5-5 and TRBJ2-4, with D uncertain. The CDR3 length is 14 residues. V was cut by 0 bases and J by 7 bases, with 11 bases left in between. CDR1 and CDR2 from the germline V gene are SGHKS and YYEKEE (reference sequence). The CDR3 DNA is TGTGCCAGCAGCTTGGGAGCCGAAAGGAACATTCAGTACTTC. Encoded protein: CASSLGAERNIQYF.

This clone was detected once. The CDR3 loop reads CASSLGGDYGYTF. CDR3 DNA: TGTGCCAGCAGCCTAGGGGGGGACTATGGCTACACCTTC. This chain joins TRBV28 and TRBJ1-2; maybe TRBD1 (6 bases). Trimming took off 6 bases at V and 3 bases at J, with 11 bases between the two ends. Germline CDR1 reads MDHEN; CDR2 reads SYDVKM. The CDR3 totals 13 residues.

This chain connects TRBV7-9 to TRBJ1-4; D might be TRBD1 (6 bases). With 1 base removed from V and 0 bases from J, the gap between germline ends came to 9 bases. This CDR3 is built from 16 residues. Per the germline V gene, CDR1 is SEHNR and CDR2 is FQNEAQ (reference sequence). CDR3: CASSLGTATTNEKLFF. The CDR3 bases are TGTGCCAGCAGCTTAGGGACAGCAACAACTAATGAAAAACTGTTTTTT. The full variable domain, completed using reference TRBV7-9 and TRBJ1-4, is DTGVSQNPRHKITKRGQNVTFRCDPISEHNRLYWYRQTLGQGPEFLTYFQNEAQLEKSRLLSDRFSAERPKGSFSTLEIQRTEQGDSAMYLCASSLGTATTNEKLFFGSGTQLSVL.

The chain joins TRBV28 to TRBJ1-4, with TRBD1 matching over 12 bases. V was pared by 3 bases and J by 7 bases, with 15 bases of the junction left unmatched. Germline assignment: CDR1 MDHEN and CDR2 SYDVKM. CDR3 length equals 19 residues. The CDR3: CASSLPPSGTGGSGEKLFF. Here the CDR3 DNA reads TGTGCCAGCAGTTTGCCCCCCTCCGGGACAGGGGGCTCGGGTGAAAAACTGTTTTTT.

The V call is TRBV11-3, the J call TRBJ2-3; no reliable D call. The V end was cut by 1 base, the J end by 2 bases, with 10 bases between. Per germline, CDR1 SGHNT and CDR2 YENEEA. The CDR3 consists of 15 residues. The CDR3: CASSLGGGNTDTQYF. The CDR3 nucleotides read TGTGCCAGCAGCTTAGGAGGTGGGAACACAGATACGCAGTATTTT. Full variable domain (rest looked up from reference TRBV11-3 and TRBJ2-3): EAGVVQSPRYKIIEKKQPVAFWCNPISGHNTLYWYLQNLGQGPELLIRYENEEAVDDSQLPKDRFSAERLKGVDSTLKIQPAELGDSAVYLCASSLGGGNTDTQYFGPGTRLTVL.

A few counts support this clone. The J gene is TRBJ2-2, the V gene TRBV7-2; no firm D call. This CDR3 is built from 15 residues. The V and J ends lost 5 bases and 1 base respectively, with 11 bases between them. CDR1 is SGHTA and CDR2 is FQGNSA in the germline V gene. The CDR3 protein is CASSEDNLNTGELFF. CDR3 sequence (DNA): TGTGCCAGCAGCGAAGACAACCTGAACACCGGGGAGCTGTTTTTT.

V gene TRBV5-1 combines with J gene TRBJ1-1; tentative D call: TRBD1 (6 bases). The V gene's germline CDR1 is SGHRS and CDR2 YFSETQ. CDR3 length equals 14 residues. V was cut by 4 bases and J by 2 bases, with 12 bases left in between. CDR3 DNA: TGCGCCAGCAGCGGCGGGACATTCAACACTGAAGCTTTCTTT. Translating gives CASSGGTFNTEAFF.

This chain joins TRBV25-1 and TRBJ2-1; D is unclear. The CDR3 totals 11 residues. Germline CDR1 is MGHDK and CDR2 is SYGVNS. The germline V and J ends were trimmed by 8 bases and 12 bases, with 14 bases remaining between them. In nucleotides, the CDR3 is TGTGCCAGCGCTGCCGGCTTCGGGCAGTTCTTC. This codes for CASAAGFGQFF.

In nucleotides, the CDR3 is TGCAGTGCTAAAACTCCCGATACGCAGTATTTT. Residues: CSAKTPDTQYF. V usage is TRBV20-1 and J usage is TRBJ2-3; D is undetermined. CDR3 size: 11 residues. The germline gives CDR1 DFQATT, CDR2 SNEGSKA (reference sequence). With 4 bases removed from V and 6 bases from J, the gap between germline ends came to 8 bases.

The chain is built from TRBV14 and TRBJ1-1, with D perhaps matching TRBD1 (5 bases). Germline CDR1 is SGHDN and CDR2 is FVKESK. The CDR3 length is 15 residues. Trimming took off 6 bases at V and 0 bases at J, with 14 bases between the two ends. CDR3 DNA sequence: TGTGCCAGCAGTCAAAGCGGCAGGGTGAACACTGAAGCTTTCTTT. It translates to CASSQSGRVNTEAFF.

V is TRBV11-2 and J is TRBJ2-5, with 11 nucleotides matching TRBD2. This CDR3 is 15 amino acids long. The V gene's germline CDR1 is SGHAT and CDR2 FQNNGV. The V segment lost 3 bases and the J segment 5 bases; nucleotides outside the gene matches: 5. CDR3 sequence reads: CASSFSGRAGETQYF. CDR3 nucleotides: TGTGCCAGCAGCTTTAGCGGGAGGGCCGGGGAGACCCAGTACTTC.

The chain joins TRBV7-9 to TRBJ2-5, with unresolved D. The CDR3 covers 13 residues. The V and J ends lost 4 bases and 5 bases respectively, with 11 bases between them. CDR1 and CDR2 (germline): SEHNR, FQNEAQ (reference sequence). In nucleotides, the CDR3 is TGTGCCAGCAGCTCACCCCCGGTCGAGACCCAGTACTTC. Protein product: CASSSPPVETQYF.

This chain uses TRBV25-1 with TRBJ2-1, with 11 nucleotides matching TRBD2. With 6 bases clipped from V and 3 bases from J, the junction kept 1 base outside the gene matches. The germline V gene has CDR1 MGHDK and CDR2 SYGVNS. CDR3 length: 14 amino acids. CDR3 nucleotides: TGTGCCAGCAGGGGACTAGCGGTCTACAATGAGCAGTTCTTC. Translating it yields CASRGLAVYNEQFF.

V is TRBV4-1 and J is TRBJ1-2; the D is unclear. CDR3 size: 14 residues. Trimming took 5 bases from V and 8 from J, leaving 18 bases between them. Germline CDR1 MGHRA, CDR2 YSYEKL. As DNA, the CDR3 is TGCGCCAGCAGCAAAGCAGGTCAATCTCGAGGCTACACCTTC. It yields the protein CASSKAGQSRGYTF.

The chain recombines TRBV9 with TRBJ2-3; 8 nucleotides match TRBD1. The ends lost 3 bases at V and 6 bases at J; junction bases unmatched: 3. The CDR3 spans 13 residues. Germline CDR1 is SGDLS and CDR2 is YYNGEE. CDR3 residues: CASSDNRGDTQYF. CDR3 DNA sequence: TGTGCCAGCAGCGACAACAGGGGGGATACGCAGTATTTT.

The chain uses TRBV7-6 and TRBJ2-5, with D perhaps TRBD2 (6 bases). From germline, CDR1 is SGHVS and CDR2 FNYEAQ. There are 15 residues in the CDR3. The V end lost 5 bases, the J end lost 5 bases, and 18 bases lay between the germline ends. The CDR3 loop reads CASSVNPGEGETQYF. CDR3 nucleotide sequence: TGTGCCAGCAGCGTTAACCCGGGAGAAGGGGAGACCCAGTACTTC.

This clone was recorded once. This sequence joins TRBV6-4 and TRBJ2-7, with D unresolved. CDR3 length: 14 residues. The germline V and J ends were trimmed by 1 base and 5 bases, with 12 bases remaining between them. CDR1 is MRHNA and CDR2 is SNTAGT in the germline V gene. As DNA, the CDR3 is TGTGCCAGCAGTGACTTCGTGGGATCGGACGAGCAGTACTTC. This encodes CASSDFVGSDEQYF.

This chain links TRBV6-2 or TRBV6-3 with TRBJ1-1; D gene ambiguous. The CDR3 has 13 residues. Trimming stripped 2 bases from V and 4 bases from J, with 8 bases between. The germline V gene has CDR1 MNHEY and CDR2 SVGEGT. DNA of the CDR3: TGTGCCAGCAGTTACGAGTATGGCACTGAAGCTTTCTTT. Translated: CASSYEYGTEAFF.

The chain has TRBV27 and TRBJ2-1; 12 bases agree with TRBD2. CDR3 length: 17 amino acids. Germline V gene lookup returns CDR1 MNHEY and CDR2 SMNVEV (reference sequence). The ends lost 5 bases at V and 5 bases at J; junction bases unmatched: 10. CDR3 in amino acids: CASSLKTSGSLHNEQFF. The CDR3 region has the DNA TGTGCCAGCAGTCTAAAGACTAGCGGGAGCCTCCACAATGAGCAGTTCTTC.